One T cell receptor (beta chain) is described in this entry. The antigen remains undetermined. TCRdb's table, derived via immunoSEQ multiplex PCR, lists solely in-frame clones and lacks some. Among around 230,000 clones listed, roughly 80% were seen once. The source of the sample is a study of Tregs in tolerant kidney transplant recipients. Study-level findings and limits: Activated donor B cell expansion appeared to reveal the most relevant donor-specific TCRbeta repertoire. No direct test of biological reproducibility was done here. Few patients were studied, so findings need validation in larger groups.

CD4+CD25+CD127- Tregs, CD4+CD25- non-Tregs, CD4 and CD8 cells were sorted. This CDR3 has 13 amino acids. Unmatched junction bases numbered 8, after V lost 8 bases and J lost 6 bases. Germline V CDR1 and CDR2: GTSNPN, SVGIG (reference sequence). The chain carries TRBV30 and TRBJ2-1; the match to TRBD2 covers 9 bases. Sequencing was performed on CD4+ T cells from blood. This receptor was obtained from a human donor in good health. The CDR3 spells CARAGGSLNEQFF. The DNA for the CDR3 is TGTGCCCGGGCGGGGGGGAGTCTCAATGAGCAGTTCTTC.